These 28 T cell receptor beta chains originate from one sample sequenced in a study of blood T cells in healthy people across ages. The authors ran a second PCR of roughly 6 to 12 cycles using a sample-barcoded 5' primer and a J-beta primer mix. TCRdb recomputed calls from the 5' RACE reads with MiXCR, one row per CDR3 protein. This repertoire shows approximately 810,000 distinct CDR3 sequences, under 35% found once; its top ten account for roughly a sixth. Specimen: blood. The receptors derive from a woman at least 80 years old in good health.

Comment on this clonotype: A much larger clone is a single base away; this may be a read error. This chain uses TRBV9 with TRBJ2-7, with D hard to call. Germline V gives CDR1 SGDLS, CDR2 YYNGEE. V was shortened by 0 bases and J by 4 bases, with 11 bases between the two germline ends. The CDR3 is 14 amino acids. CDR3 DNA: TGTGCCAGCAGCGTAGATCGGGTTTGGTACGAGCAGTACTTC. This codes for CASSVDRVWYEQYF.

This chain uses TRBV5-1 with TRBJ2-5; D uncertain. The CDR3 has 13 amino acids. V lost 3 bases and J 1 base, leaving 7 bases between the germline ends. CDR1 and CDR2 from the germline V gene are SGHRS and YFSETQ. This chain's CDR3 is CASSSNFQETQYF. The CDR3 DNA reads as TGCGCCAGCAGCTCGAACTTCCAAGAGACCCAGTACTTC.

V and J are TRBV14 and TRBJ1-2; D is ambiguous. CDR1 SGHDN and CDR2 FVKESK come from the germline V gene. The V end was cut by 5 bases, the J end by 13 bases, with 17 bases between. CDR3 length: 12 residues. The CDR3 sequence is CASSIWRNPPTF. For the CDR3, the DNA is TGTGCCAGCAGCATCTGGCGAAATCCCCCCACCTTC.

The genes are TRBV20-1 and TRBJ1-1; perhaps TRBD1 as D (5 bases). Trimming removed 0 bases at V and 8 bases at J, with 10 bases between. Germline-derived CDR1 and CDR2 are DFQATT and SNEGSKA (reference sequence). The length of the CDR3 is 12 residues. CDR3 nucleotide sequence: TGCAGTGCTAGAGATGGGGCAGACGAAGCTTTCTTT. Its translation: CSARDGADEAFF.

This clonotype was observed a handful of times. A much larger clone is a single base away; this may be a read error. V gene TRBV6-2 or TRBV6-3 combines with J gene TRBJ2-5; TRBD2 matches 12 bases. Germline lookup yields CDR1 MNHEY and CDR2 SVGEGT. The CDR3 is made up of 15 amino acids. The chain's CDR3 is CAGSARTSGVETQYF. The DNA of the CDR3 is TGTGCCGGCAGTGCGAGGACTAGCGGGGTGGAGACCCAGTACTTC.

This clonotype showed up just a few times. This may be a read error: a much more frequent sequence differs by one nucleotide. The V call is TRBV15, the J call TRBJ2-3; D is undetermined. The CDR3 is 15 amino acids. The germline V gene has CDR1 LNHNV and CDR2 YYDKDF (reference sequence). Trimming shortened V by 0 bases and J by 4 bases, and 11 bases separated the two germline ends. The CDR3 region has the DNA TGTGCCACCAGCAGAGATTCGGTTTCCGCAGATACGCAGTATTTT. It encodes CATSRDSVSADTQYF.

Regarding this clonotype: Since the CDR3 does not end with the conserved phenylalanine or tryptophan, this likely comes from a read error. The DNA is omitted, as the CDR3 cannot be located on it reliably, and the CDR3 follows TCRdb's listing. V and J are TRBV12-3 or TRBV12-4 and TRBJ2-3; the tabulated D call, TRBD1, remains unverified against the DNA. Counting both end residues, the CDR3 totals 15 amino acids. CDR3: CASSSGGAETDTQYS.

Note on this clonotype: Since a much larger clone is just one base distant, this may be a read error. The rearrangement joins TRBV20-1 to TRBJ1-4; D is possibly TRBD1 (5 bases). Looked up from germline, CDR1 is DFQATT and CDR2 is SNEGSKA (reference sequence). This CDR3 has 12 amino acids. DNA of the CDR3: TGCAGTGCTAGATACAGGCAGGGCAAACGGTTTTTT. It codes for CSARYRQGKRFF.

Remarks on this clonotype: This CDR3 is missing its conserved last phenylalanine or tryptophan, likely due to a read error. The DNA for the CDR3 is TGTGCCAGCAGCCAAGACCACGGGGGAAACAATGAGCAGTTCGTC. This encodes CASSQDHGGNNEQFV. The chain links TRBV3-1 to TRBJ2-1; D perhaps matches TRBD2 (6 bases). This CDR3 contains 15 residues. In germline, CDR1 is LGHDT, CDR2 YNNKEL (reference sequence). The V and J ends lost 0 bases and 5 bases respectively, with 11 bases between them.

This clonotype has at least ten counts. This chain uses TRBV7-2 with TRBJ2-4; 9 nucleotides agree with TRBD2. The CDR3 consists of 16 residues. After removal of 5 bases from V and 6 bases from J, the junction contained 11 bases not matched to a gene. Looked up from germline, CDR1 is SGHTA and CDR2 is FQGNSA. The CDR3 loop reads CASSPKGSGGINIQYF. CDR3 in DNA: TGTGCCAGCAGCCCAAAGGGTAGCGGGGGTATAAACATTCAGTACTTC.

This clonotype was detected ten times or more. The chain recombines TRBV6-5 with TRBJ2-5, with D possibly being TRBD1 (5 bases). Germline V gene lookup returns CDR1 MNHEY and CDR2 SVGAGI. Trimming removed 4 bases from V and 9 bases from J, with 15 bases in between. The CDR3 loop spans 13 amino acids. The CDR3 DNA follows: TGTGCCAGCAGTTCGGACCCCTCCAGGGCCCAGTACTTC. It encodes CASSSDPSRAQYF.

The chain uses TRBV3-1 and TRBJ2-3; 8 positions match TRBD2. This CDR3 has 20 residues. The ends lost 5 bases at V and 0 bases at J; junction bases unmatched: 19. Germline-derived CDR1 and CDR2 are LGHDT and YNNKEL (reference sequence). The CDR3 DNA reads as TGTGCCAGCAGCGACTATGGCGGGGGGACGGGAGCGACTAGCACAGATACGCAGTATTTT. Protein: CASSDYGGGTGATSTDTQYF.

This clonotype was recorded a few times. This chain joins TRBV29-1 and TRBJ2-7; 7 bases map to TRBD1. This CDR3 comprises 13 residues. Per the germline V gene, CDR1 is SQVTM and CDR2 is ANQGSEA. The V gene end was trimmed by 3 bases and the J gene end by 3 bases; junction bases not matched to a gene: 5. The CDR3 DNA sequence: TGCAGCGTTGAGGGGACAGCGGACTACGAGCAGTACTTC. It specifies CSVEGTADYEQYF.

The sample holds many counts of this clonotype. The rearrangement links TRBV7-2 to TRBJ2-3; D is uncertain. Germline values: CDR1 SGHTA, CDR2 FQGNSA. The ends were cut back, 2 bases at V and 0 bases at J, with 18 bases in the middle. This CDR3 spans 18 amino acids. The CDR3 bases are TGTGCCAGCAGCTTATGGGTCAGTGGTAGAAAAAGCACAGATACGCAGTATTTT. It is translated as CASSLWVSGRKSTDTQYF.

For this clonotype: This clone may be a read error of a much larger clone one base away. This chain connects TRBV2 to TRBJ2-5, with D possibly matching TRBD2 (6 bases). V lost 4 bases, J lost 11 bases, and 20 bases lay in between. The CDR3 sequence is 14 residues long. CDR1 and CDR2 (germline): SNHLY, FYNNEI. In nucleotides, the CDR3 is TGTGCCAGCAGTGTTGGGAACCGGGGGAATGAGCAGTACTTC. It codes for CASSVGNRGNEQYF.

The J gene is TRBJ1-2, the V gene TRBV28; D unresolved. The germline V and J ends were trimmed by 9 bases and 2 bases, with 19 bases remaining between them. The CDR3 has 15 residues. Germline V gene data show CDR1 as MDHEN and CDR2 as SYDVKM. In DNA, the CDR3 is TGTGCCAGTTTAGGGAGTTCTTCGACCAACTATGGCTACACCTTC. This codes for CASLGSSSTNYGYTF.

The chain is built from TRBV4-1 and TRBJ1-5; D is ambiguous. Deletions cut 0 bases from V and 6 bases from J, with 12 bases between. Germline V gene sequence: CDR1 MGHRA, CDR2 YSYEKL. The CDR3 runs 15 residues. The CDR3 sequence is CASSQEMTGVQPQHF. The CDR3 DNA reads TGCGCCAGCAGCCAAGAGATGACTGGGGTTCAGCCCCAGCATTTT.

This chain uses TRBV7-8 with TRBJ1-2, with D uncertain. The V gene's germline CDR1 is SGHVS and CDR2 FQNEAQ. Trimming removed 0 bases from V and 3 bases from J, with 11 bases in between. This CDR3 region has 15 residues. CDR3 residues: CASSLARVPHYGYTF. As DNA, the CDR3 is TGTGCCAGCAGCTTAGCTCGGGTCCCTCACTATGGCTACACCTTC.

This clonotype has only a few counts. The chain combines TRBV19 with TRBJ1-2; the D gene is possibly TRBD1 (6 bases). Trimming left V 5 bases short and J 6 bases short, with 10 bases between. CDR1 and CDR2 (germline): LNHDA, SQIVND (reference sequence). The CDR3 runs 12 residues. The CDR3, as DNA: TGTGCCAGTAGTCGGGACATTCATGGCTACACCTTC. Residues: CASSRDIHGYTF.

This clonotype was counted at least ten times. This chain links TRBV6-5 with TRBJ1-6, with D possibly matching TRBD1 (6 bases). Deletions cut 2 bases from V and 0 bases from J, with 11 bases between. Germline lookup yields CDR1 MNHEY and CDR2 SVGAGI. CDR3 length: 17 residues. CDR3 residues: CASSYRQASSYNSPLHF. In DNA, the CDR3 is TGTGCCAGCAGTTACCGACAGGCAAGCTCCTATAATTCACCCCTCCACTTT.

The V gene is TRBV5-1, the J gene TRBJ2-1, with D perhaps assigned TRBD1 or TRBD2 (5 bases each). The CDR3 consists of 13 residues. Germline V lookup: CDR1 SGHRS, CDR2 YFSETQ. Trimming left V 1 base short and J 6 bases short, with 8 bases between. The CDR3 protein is CASSLYGTNEQFF. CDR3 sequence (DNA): TGCGCCAGCAGCTTGTATGGGACCAATGAGCAGTTCTTC.

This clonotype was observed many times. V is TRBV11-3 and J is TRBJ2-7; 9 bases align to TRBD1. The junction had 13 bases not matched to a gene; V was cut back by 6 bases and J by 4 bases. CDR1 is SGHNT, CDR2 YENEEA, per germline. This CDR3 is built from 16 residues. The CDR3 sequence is CASSRPGTGLTYEQYF. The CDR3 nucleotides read TGTGCCAGCAGTCGCCCCGGGACAGGGTTAACTTACGAGCAGTACTTC.

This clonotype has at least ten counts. For the CDR3, the DNA is TGTGCCAGCAGAACTAGCGGGGGGATTGAGCAGTTCTTC. Protein product: CASRTSGGIEQFF. The chain employs TRBV12-3 or TRBV12-4 and TRBJ2-1; TRBD2 matches at 12 bases. This CDR3 spans 13 amino acids. Trimming cost V 6 bases and J 9 bases; bases outside gene matches: 3.

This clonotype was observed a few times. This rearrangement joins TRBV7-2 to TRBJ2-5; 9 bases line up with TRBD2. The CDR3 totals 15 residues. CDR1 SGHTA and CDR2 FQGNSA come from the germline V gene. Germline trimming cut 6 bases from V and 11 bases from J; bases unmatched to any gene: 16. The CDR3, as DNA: TGTGCCAGCAGTCAACGGGTAGCGGGGGACAATGAGCAGTACTTC. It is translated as CASSQRVAGDNEQYF.

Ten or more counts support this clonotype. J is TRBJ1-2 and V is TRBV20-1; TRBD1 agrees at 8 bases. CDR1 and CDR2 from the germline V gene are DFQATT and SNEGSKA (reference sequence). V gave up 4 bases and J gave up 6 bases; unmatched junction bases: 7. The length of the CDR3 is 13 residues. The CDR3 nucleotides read TGCAGTGCTAAAATAACAGGGGGAGATGGCTACACCTTC. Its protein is CSAKITGGDGYTF.

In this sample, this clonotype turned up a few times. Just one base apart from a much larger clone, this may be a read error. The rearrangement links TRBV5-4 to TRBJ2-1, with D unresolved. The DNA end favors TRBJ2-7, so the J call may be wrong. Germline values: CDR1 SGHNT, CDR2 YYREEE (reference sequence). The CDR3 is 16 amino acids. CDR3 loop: CASSLGRSTSYNEQYF. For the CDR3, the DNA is TGTGCCAGCAGCCTTGGACGCTCAACCTCCTACAATGAGCAGTACTTC.

The CDR3 sequence: CASSRTMTGEYEQYF. The CDR3 DNA follows: TGTGCCAGCAGCCGGACCATGACAGGGGAGTACGAGCAGTACTTC. V gene TRBV7-2 combines with J gene TRBJ2-7; 8 bases align to TRBD1. CDR1 is SGHTA and CDR2 is FQGNSA in the germline V gene. With 5 bases clipped from V and 4 bases from J, the junction kept 10 bases outside the gene matches. The CDR3 is 15 residues long. The whole variable domain, remainder taken from reference TRBV7-2 and TRBJ2-7, is GAGVSQSPSNKVTEKGKDVELRCDPISGHTALYWYRQSLGQGLEFLIYFQGNSAPDKSGLPSDRFSAERTGGSVSTLTIQRTQQEDSAVYLCASSRTMTGEYEQYFGPGTRLTVT.

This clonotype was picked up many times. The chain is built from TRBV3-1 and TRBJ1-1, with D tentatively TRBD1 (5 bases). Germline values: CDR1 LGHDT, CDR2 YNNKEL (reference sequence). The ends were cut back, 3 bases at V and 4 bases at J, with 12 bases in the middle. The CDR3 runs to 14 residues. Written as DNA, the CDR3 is TGTGCCAGCAGCCAGGTTGGGGCCCGCACTGAAGCTTTCTTT. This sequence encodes CASSQVGARTEAFF. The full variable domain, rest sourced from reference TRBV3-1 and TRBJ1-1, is DTAVSQTPKYLVTQMGNDKSIKCEQNLGHDTMYWYKQDSKKFLKIMFSYNNKELIINETVPNRFSPKSPDKAHLNLHINSLELGDSAVYFCASSQVGARTEAFFGQGTRLTVV.